These T cell receptor beta chains were read from a single sample in a study of identical twins. TCRdb reprocessed the 5' RACE reads via MiXCR and lists one record per CDR3 protein. The table lists over 550,000 distinct CDR3 sequences, about 7.6% of them singletons. The same sample was also used in a study of yellow fever vaccine responses in identical twins.

What was sequenced was PBMCs. The origin of the receptors is a woman between 18 and 30 years old in good health. The CDR3 runs from the conserved cysteine through the conserved F or W. D genes are given only for firm matches. Only part of the rows carry a size: once, few, many, or a class if the clone is expanded.

clone size: many; D gene: TRBD1; J gene: TRBJ2-3; V gene: TRBV4-1; CDR3 DNA: TGCGCCAGCAGCCCGCACAGGGGGCGGACAGATACGCAGTATTTT; CDR3 protein: CASSPHRGRTDTQYF
clone size: -; D gene: -; J gene: TRBJ2-1; V gene: TRBV24-1; CDR3 DNA: TGTGCCACCAGTGATCCGACGGAATCAGGGGATCCTCCCTACAATGAGCAGTTCTTC; CDR3 protein: CATSDPTESGDPPYNEQFF
clone size: many; D gene: -; J gene: TRBJ2-3; V gene: TRBV5-1; CDR3 DNA: TGCGCCAGCAGCTTGAGACTTCACACAGATACGCAGTATTTT; CDR3 protein: CASSLRLHTDTQYF
clone size: few; D gene: -; J gene: TRBJ2-2; V gene: TRBV3-1; CDR3 DNA: TGTGCCAGCAGCCATGGGGGACACCTGAACACCGGGGAGCTGTTTTTT; CDR3 protein: CASSHGGHLNTGELFF
clone size: -; D gene: TRBD1; J gene: TRBJ2-2; V gene: TRBV7-6; CDR3 DNA: TGTGCCAGCAGCGCAGCGGCAGGGGGCAACACCGGGGAGCTGTTTTTT; CDR3 protein: CASSAAAGGNTGELFF
clone size: -; D gene: TRBD1; J gene: TRBJ2-1; V gene: TRBV12-5; CDR3 DNA: TGTGCTAGTGGGGACAGGGTCAGCAACAATGAGCAGTTCTTC; CDR3 protein: CASGDRVSNNEQFF
clone size: many; D gene: -; J gene: TRBJ2-5; V gene: TRBV4-1; CDR3 DNA: TGCGCCAGCAGCCAAGGCAGCGGTCGCATCCTGGAGACCCAGTACTTC; CDR3 protein: CASSQGSGRILETQYF
clone size: few; D gene: TRBD2; J gene: TRBJ2-5; V gene: TRBV5-1; CDR3 DNA: TGCGCCAGCAGCTTGACTAGCGGGATTGCAGAGACCCAGTACTTC; CDR3 protein: CASSLTSGIAETQYF
clone size: -; D gene: TRBD2; J gene: TRBJ2-7; V gene: TRBV2; CDR3 DNA: TGTGCCAGCAGTGACCCCAGTGGGGCGGGAGGCAACGAGCAGTACTTC; CDR3 protein: CASSDPSGAGGNEQYF
clone size: few; D gene: -; J gene: TRBJ2-1; V gene: TRBV24-1; CDR3 DNA: TGTGCCACCGGAATTCCAGAGTACAATGAGCAGTTCTTC; CDR3 protein: CATGIPEYNEQFF
clone size: many; D gene: -; J gene: TRBJ2-3; V gene: TRBV7-2; CDR3 DNA: TGTGCCAGCAGCCCTCTGGGGCAGAGCACAGATACGCAGTATTTT; CDR3 protein: CASSPLGQSTDTQYF
clone size: few; D gene: TRBD2; J gene: TRBJ2-3; V gene: TRBV20-1; CDR3 DNA: TGCAGTGCTAGCCCCAGCGGGGGGAGGTCAGATACGCAGTATTTT; CDR3 protein: CSASPSGGRSDTQYF
clone size: few; D gene: -; J gene: TRBJ2-4; V gene: TRBV20-1; CDR3 DNA: TGCAGTGCTAGCTCGGGAAGTTACTTC; CDR3 protein: CSASSGSYF
clone size: many; D gene: TRBD1; J gene: TRBJ2-5; V gene: TRBV7-7; CDR3 DNA: TGTGCCAGCAGCTTAATTCAAATGGGACAGGACCAAGAGACCCAGTACTTC; CDR3 protein: CASSLIQMGQDQETQYF
clone size: -; D gene: TRBD1; J gene: TRBJ2-7; V gene: TRBV28; CDR3 DNA: TGTGCCAGCAGTGAGTGGACAGGCGACTCCTACGAGCAGTACTTC; CDR3 protein: CASSEWTGDSYEQYF
clone size: many; D gene: TRBD2; J gene: TRBJ2-2; V gene: TRBV9; CDR3 DNA: TGTGCCAGCAGCTCGGGACTAGCGAAGGGCGGGGAGCTGTTTTTT; CDR3 protein: CASSSGLAKGGELFF
clone size: -; D gene: TRBD1; J gene: TRBJ1-2; V gene: TRBV24-1; CDR3 DNA: TGTGCCACCAGTGACACTAGGGACAGGGAAGGTGGTGGCTACACCTTC; CDR3 protein: CATSDTRDREGGGYTF
clone size: few; D gene: TRBD1; J gene: TRBJ2-5; V gene: TRBV3-1; CDR3 DNA: TGTGCCAGCAGCCGACCCCCCCGACAGGGGGAGACCCAGTACTTC; CDR3 protein: CASSRPPRQGETQYF
clone size: -; D gene: TRBD1; J gene: TRBJ2-1; V gene: TRBV20-1; CDR3 DNA: TGCAGTGCTAGACCCGAGGCGGGACAGGTGAATGAGCAGTTCTTC; CDR3 protein: CSARPEAGQVNEQFF
clone size: -; D gene: TRBD1; J gene: TRBJ2-3; V gene: TRBV20-1; CDR3 DNA: TGCTGTGCTAGAGATACAGGGGCATTCGGCAGGGATACGCAGTATTTT; CDR3 protein: CCARDTGAFGRDTQYF
clone size: -; D gene: TRBD2; J gene: TRBJ2-7; V gene: TRBV27; CDR3 DNA: TGTGCCAGCAGGTACCGACTAGCGGTCTCCTACGAGCAGTACTTC; CDR3 protein: CASRYRLAVSYEQYF
clone size: many; D gene: -; J gene: TRBJ1-4; V gene: TRBV5-8; CDR3 DNA: TGTGCCAGCACCCTTTACAGCTTAGGGAATGAAAAACTGTTTTTT; CDR3 protein: CASTLYSLGNEKLFF
clone size: -; D gene: TRBD2; J gene: TRBJ2-3; V gene: TRBV2; CDR3 DNA: TGTGCCAGCAACAGCGGGAGGGCCAGCACAGATACGCAGTATTTT; CDR3 protein: CASNSGRASTDTQYF
clone size: few; D gene: -; J gene: TRBJ1-5; V gene: TRBV15; CDR3 DNA: TGTGCCACCAGCAGAGTGGAGAGCAATCAGCCCCAGCATTTT; CDR3 protein: CATSRVESNQPQHF
clone size: -; D gene: -; J gene: TRBJ1-5; V gene: TRBV28; CDR3 DNA: TGTGCCAGCAGTTTCCAGACCCCGCCCCAGCATTTT; CDR3 protein: CASSFQTPPQHF
clone size: -; D gene: -; J gene: TRBJ2-5; V gene: TRBV20-1; CDR3 DNA: TGCAGTGCTAGAGATCTGTCTACCCAGTACTTC; CDR3 protein: CSARDLSTQYF
clone size: few; D gene: -; J gene: TRBJ2-2; V gene: TRBV7-8; CDR3 DNA: TGTGCCAGCAGCTTCGCTGCGGGTCTTTGGAACACCGGGGAGCTGTTTTTT; CDR3 protein: CASSFAAGLWNTGELFF
clone size: -; D gene: -; J gene: TRBJ1-2; V gene: TRBV4-2; CDR3 DNA: TGTGCCAGCAGCCAAGTCGACCGCAGCTATGGCTACACCTTC; CDR3 protein: CASSQVDRSYGYTF
clone size: many; D gene: TRBD1; J gene: TRBJ2-7; V gene: TRBV5-1; CDR3 DNA: TGCGCCAGCAGCTCCGGCTTAGGACAGGAAACCTACGAGCAGTACTTC; CDR3 protein: CASSSGLGQETYEQYF
clone size: many; D gene: -; J gene: TRBJ2-6; V gene: TRBV27; CDR3 DNA: TGTGCCAGCAGTCTTCTTCCCGGGTCTGGGGCCAACGTCCTGACTTTC; CDR3 protein: CASSLLPGSGANVLTF
clone size: -; D gene: -; J gene: TRBJ1-2; V gene: TRBV20-1; CDR3 DNA: TGCAGTGCTAGATGGACCGAGGGCAACTATGGCTACACCTTC; CDR3 protein: CSARWTEGNYGYTF
clone size: few; D gene: TRBD1; J gene: TRBJ1-5; V gene: TRBV6-1; CDR3 DNA: TGTGCCAGCAGTACGACCTGGACAGGGGATCAGCCCCAGCATTTT; CDR3 protein: CASSTTWTGDQPQHF
clone size: few; D gene: -; J gene: TRBJ1-5; V gene: TRBV6-1; CDR3 DNA: TGTGCCAGCACCCCAGGGGCGCTCGTCCAGCCCCAGCATTTT; CDR3 protein: CASTPGALVQPQHF
clone size: -; D gene: TRBD1; J gene: TRBJ2-2; V gene: TRBV11-1; CDR3 DNA: TGTGCCAGCAGTCAGACCCGGGACAGGGGGAAGAACACCGGGGAGCTGTTTTTT; CDR3 protein: CASSQTRDRGKNTGELFF